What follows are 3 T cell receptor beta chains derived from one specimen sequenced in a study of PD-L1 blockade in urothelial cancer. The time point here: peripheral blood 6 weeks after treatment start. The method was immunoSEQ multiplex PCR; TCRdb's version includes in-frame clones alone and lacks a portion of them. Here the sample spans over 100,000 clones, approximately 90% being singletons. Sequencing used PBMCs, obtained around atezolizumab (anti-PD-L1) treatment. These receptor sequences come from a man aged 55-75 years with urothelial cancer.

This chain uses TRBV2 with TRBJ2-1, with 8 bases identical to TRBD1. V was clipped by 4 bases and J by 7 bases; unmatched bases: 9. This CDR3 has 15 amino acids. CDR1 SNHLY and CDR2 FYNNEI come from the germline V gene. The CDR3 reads CASSAWQGAGNEQFF. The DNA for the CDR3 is TGTGCCAGCAGTGCTTGGCAGGGGGCCGGGAATGAGCAGTTCTTC.

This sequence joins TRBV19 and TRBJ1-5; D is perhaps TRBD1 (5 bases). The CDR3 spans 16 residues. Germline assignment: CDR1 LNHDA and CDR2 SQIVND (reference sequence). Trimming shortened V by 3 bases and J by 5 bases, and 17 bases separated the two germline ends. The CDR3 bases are TGTGCCAGTAGTATCCCGGTCGGCAGGGCTTATCAGCCCCAGCATTTT. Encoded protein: CASSIPVGRAYQPQHF. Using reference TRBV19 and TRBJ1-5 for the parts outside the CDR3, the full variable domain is DGGITQSPKYLFRKEGQNVTLSCEQNLNHDAMYWYRQDPGQGLRLIYYSQIVNDFQKGDIAEGYSVSREKKESFPLTVTSAQKNPTAFYLCASSIPVGRAYQPQHFGDGTRLSIL.

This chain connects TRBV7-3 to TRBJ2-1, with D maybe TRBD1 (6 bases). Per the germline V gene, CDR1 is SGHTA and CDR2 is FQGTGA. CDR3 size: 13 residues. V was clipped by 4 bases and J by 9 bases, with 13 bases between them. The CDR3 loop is CASSSIQGTEQFF. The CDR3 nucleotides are TGTGCCAGCAGCTCCATACAGGGCACTGAGCAGTTCTTC.